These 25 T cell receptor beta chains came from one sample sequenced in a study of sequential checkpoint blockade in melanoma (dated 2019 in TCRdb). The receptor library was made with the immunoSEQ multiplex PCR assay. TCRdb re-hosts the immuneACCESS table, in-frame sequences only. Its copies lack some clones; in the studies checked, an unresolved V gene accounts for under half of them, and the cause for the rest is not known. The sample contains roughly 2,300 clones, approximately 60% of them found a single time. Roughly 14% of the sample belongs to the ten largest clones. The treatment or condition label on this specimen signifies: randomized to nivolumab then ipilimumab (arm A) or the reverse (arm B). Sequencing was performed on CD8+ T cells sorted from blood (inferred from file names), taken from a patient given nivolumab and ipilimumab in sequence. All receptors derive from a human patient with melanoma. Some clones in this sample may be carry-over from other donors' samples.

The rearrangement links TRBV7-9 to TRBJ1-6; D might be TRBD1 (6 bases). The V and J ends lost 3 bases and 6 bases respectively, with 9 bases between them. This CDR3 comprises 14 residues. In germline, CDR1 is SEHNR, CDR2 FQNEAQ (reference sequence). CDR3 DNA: TGTGCCAGCAGCTTTGGGGGCCCTAATTCACCCCTCCACTTT. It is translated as CASSFGGPNSPLHF. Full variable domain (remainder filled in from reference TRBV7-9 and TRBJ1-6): DTGVSQNPRHKITKRGQNVTFRCDPISEHNRLYWYRQTLGQGPEFLTYFQNEAQLEKSRLLSDRFSAERPKGSFSTLEIQRTEQGDSAMYLCASSFGGPNSPLHFGNGTRLTVT.

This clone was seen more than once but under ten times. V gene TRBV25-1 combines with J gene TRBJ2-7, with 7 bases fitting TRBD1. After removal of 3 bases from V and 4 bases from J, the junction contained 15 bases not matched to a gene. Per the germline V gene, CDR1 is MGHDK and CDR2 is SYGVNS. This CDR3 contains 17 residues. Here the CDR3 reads CASSDENLRTGRYEQYF. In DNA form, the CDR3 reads TGTGCCAGCAGTGATGAAAACTTACGGACAGGTCGGTACGAGCAGTACTTC.

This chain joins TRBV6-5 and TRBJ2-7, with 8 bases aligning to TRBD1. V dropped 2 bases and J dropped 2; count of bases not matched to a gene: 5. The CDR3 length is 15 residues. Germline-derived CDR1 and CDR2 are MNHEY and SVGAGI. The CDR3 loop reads CASSYGTGGAYEQYF. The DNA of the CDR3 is TGTGCCAGCAGTTACGGGACAGGCGGGGCCTACGAGCAGTACTTC.

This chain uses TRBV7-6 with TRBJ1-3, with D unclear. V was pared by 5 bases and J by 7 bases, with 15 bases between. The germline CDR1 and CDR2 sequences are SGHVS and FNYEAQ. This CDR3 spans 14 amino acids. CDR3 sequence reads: CASSPVLEFNTIYF. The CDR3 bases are TGTGCCAGCAGCCCCGTGTTGGAGTTTAACACCATATATTTT.

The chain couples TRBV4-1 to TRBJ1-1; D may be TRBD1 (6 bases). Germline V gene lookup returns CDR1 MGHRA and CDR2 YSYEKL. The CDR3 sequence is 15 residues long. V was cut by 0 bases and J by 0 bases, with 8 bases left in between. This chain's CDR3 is CASSQDGQLNTEAFF. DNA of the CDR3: TGCGCCAGCAGCCAAGACGGACAGTTGAACACTGAAGCTTTCTTT.

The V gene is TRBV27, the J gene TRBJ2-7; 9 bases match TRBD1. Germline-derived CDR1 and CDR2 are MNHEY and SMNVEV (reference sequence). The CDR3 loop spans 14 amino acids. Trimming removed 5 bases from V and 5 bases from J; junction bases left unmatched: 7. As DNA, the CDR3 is TGTGCCAGCAGTATACAGGGGGCAAATAACGAGCAGTACTTC. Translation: CASSIQGANNEQYF.

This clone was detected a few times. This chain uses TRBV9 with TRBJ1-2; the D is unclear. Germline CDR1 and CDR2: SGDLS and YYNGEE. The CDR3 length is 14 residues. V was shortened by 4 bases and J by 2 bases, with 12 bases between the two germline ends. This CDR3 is CASSPRGLNYGYTF. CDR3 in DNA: TGTGCCAGCAGCCCCAGAGGGCTCAACTATGGCTACACCTTC. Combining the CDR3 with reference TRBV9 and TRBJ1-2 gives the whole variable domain DSGVTQTPKHLITATGQRVTLRCSPRSGDLSVYWYQQSLDQGLQFLIQYYNGEERAKGNILERFSAQQFPDLHSELNLSSLELGDSALYFCASSPRGLNYGYTFGSGTRLTVV.

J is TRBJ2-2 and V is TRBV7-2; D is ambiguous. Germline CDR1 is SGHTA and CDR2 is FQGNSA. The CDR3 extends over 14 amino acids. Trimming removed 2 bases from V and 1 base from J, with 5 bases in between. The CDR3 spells CASSLNGNTGELFF. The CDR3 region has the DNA TGTGCCAGCAGCTTAAACGGGAACACCGGGGAGCTGTTTTTT.

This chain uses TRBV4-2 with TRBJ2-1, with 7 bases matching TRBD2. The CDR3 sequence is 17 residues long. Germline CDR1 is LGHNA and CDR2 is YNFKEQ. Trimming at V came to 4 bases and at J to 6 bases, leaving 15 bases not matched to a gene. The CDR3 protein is CASSPSGAGLPFNEQFF. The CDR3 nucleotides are TGTGCCAGCAGCCCCTCTGGGGCGGGACTACCCTTCAATGAGCAGTTCTTC.

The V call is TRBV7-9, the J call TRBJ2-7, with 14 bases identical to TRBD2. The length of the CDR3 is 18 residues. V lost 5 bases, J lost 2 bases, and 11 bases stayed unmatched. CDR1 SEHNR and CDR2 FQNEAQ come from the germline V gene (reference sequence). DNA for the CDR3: TGTGCCAGCAGCCGGAGACTAGCGGGGGGGACAACCGCCTACGAGCAGTACTTC. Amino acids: CASSRRLAGGTTAYEQYF. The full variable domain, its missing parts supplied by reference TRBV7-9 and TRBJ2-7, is DTGVSQNPRHKITKRGQNVTFRCDPISEHNRLYWYRQTLGQGPEFLTYFQNEAQLEKSRLLSDRFSAERPKGSFSTLEIQRTEQGDSAMYLCASSRRLAGGTTAYEQYFGPGTRLTVT.

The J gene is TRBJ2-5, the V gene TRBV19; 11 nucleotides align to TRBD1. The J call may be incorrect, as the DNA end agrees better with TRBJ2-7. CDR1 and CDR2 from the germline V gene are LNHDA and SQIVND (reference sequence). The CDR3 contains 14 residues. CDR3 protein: CASSAGQGGYEQYF. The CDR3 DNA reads TGTGCCAGTAGTGCGGGACAGGGGGGCTACGAGCAGTACTTC.

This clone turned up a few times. The CDR3 DNA reads TGTGCCAGCAGCTTGGGCCCCGGGGACTACGAGCAGTACTTC. Protein sequence: CASSLGPGDYEQYF. This chain links TRBV11-2 with TRBJ2-7; possibly TRBD2 for D (5 bases). Trimming removed 3 bases at V and 3 bases at J, with 12 bases between. The V gene's germline CDR1 is SGHAT and CDR2 FQNNGV. This CDR3 region has 14 residues. Full variable domain (rest looked up from reference TRBV11-2 and TRBJ2-7): EAGVAQSPRYKIIEKRQSVAFWCNPISGHATLYWYQQILGQGPKLLIQFQNNGVVDDSQLPKDRFSAERLKGVDSTLKIQPAKLEDSAVYLCASSLGPGDYEQYFGPGTRLTVT.

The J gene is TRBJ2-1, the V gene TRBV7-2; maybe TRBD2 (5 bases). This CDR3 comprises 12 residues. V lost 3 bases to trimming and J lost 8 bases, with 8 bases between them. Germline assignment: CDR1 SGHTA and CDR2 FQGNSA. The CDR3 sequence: CASSFIGDEQFF. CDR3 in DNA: TGTGCCAGCAGCTTTATCGGGGATGAGCAGTTCTTC.

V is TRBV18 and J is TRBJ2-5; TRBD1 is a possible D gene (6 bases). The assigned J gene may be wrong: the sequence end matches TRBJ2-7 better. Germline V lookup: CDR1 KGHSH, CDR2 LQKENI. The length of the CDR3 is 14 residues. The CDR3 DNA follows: TGTGCCAGCTCACCGGGGACACCGACCTACGAGCAGTACTTC. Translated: CASSPGTPTYEQYF.

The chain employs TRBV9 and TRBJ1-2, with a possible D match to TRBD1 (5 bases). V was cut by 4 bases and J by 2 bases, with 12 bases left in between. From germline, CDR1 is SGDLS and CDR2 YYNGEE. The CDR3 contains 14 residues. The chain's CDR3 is CASSFQGSNYGYTF. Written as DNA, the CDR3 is TGTGCCAGCAGCTTTCAGGGATCCAACTATGGCTACACCTTC.

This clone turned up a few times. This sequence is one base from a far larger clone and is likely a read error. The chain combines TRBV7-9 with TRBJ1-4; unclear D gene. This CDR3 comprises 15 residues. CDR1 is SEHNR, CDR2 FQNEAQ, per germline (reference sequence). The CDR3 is CDSSLGGQHNEKLFF. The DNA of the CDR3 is TGTGACAGCAGCTTAGGAGGCCAGCATAATGAAAAACTGTTTTTT.

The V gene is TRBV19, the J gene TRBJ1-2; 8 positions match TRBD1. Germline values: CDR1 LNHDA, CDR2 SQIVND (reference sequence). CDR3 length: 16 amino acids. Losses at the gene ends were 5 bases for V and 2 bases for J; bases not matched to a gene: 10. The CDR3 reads CASSSRPGGRNYGYTF. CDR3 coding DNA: TGTGCCAGTAGTTCAAGACCAGGGGGCCGGAACTATGGCTACACCTTC.

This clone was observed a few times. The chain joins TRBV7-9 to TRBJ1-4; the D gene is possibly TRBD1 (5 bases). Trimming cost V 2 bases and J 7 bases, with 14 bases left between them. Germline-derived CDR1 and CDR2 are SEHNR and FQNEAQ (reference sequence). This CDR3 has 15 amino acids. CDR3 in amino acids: CASSLTGGGGEKLFF. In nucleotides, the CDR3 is TGTGCCAGCAGCTTAACGGGGGGAGGAGGTGAAAAACTGTTTTTT.

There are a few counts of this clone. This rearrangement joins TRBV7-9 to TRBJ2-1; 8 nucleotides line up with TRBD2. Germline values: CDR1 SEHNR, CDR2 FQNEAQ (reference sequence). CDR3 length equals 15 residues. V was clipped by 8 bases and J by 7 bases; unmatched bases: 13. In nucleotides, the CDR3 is TGTGCCAGCGTCCCGGGGGGGTCCCTTGGGAATGAGCAGTTCTTC. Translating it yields CASVPGGSLGNEQFF. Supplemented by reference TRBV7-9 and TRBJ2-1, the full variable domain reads DTGVSQNPRHKITKRGQNVTFRCDPISEHNRLYWYRQTLGQGPEFLTYFQNEAQLEKSRLLSDRFSAERPKGSFSTLEIQRTEQGDSAMYLCASVPGGSLGNEQFFGPGTRLTVL.

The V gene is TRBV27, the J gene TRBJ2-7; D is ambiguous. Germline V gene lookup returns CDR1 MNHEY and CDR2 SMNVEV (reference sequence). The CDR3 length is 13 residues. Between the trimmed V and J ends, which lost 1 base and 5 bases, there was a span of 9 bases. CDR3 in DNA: TGTGCCAGCAGTTTATTTGTAGCCCACGAGCAGTACTTC. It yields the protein CASSLFVAHEQYF.

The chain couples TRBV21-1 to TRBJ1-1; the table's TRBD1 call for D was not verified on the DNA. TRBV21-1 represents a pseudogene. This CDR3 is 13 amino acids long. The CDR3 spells CASSRPTQGEAFF. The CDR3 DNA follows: TGTGCCAGCAGCCGCCCTACGCAGGGTGAAGCTTTCTTT.

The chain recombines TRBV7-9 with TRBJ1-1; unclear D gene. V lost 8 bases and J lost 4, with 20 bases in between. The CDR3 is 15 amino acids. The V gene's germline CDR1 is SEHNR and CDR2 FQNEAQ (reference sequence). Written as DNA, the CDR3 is TGTGCCAGCGCTCCCCCAGAGGCTTTAGGCACTGAAGCTTTCTTT. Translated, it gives CASAPPEALGTEAFF.

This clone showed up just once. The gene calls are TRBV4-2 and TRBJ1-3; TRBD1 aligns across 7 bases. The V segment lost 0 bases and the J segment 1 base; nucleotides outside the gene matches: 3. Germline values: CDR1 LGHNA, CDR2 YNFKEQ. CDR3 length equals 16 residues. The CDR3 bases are TGTGCCAGCAGCCAAGATAGGGGACAGTCTGGAAACACCATATATTTT. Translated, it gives CASSQDRGQSGNTIYF.

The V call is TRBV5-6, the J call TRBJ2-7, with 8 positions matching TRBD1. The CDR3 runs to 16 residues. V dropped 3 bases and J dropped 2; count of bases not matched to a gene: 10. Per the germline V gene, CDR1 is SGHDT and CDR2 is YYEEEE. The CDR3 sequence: CASSSDRGPLPYEQYF. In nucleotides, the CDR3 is TGTGCCAGCAGCTCCGACAGGGGTCCACTACCCTACGAGCAGTACTTC.

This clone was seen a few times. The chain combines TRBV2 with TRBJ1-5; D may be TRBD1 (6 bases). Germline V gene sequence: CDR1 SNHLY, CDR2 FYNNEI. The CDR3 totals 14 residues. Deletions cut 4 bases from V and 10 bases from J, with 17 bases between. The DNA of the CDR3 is TGTGCCAGCAGTGCTCAGGGGTTGACACAACCCCAGCATTTT. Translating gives CASSAQGLTQPQHF.